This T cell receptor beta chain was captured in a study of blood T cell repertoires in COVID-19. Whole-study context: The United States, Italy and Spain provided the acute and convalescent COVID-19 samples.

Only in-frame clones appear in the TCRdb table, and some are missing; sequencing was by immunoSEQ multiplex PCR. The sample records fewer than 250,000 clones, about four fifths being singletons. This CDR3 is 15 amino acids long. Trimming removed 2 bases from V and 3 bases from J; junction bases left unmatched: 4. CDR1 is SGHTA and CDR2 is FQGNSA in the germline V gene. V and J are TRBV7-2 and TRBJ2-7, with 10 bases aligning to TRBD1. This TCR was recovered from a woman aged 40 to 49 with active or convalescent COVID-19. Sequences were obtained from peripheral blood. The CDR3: CASSLLGTGDYEQYF. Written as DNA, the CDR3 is TGTGCCAGCAGCTTATTGGGGACAGGGGACTACGAGCAGTACTTC.